This T cell receptor beta chain derives from a study of blood T cell repertoires in COVID-19. About the study: PBMCs, B-cell-depleted T cells, or T cells were the source of the cDNA or gDNA that made up the material.

Clinical history as reported by participants underpinned cohort assignment. The V segment lost 5 bases and the J segment 4 bases; nucleotides outside the gene matches: 9. CDR1 is MDHEN and CDR2 is SYDVKM in the germline V gene. This CDR3 spans 16 amino acids. As processed by the authors: Reference gene primer amplification gave nucleated cell count estimates. Assay: immunoSEQ multiplex PCR; the TCRdb copy retains only in-frame clones and omits some. D and trimming come from the DNA, and the V and J calls and clone size come from that table. Among some 300,000 clones listed, 90% were seen once. This TCR was recovered from a woman aged 18 to 35 with acute COVID-19. The chain has TRBV28 and TRBJ1-1; 11 bases agree with TRBD1. The specimen was PBMCs or T cells enriched from blood (not recorded which). CDR3 sequence reads: CASSPYAGTGGTEAFF. The CDR3 nucleotides are TGTGCCAGCAGTCCGTATGCCGGGACAGGGGGCACTGAAGCTTTCTTT.